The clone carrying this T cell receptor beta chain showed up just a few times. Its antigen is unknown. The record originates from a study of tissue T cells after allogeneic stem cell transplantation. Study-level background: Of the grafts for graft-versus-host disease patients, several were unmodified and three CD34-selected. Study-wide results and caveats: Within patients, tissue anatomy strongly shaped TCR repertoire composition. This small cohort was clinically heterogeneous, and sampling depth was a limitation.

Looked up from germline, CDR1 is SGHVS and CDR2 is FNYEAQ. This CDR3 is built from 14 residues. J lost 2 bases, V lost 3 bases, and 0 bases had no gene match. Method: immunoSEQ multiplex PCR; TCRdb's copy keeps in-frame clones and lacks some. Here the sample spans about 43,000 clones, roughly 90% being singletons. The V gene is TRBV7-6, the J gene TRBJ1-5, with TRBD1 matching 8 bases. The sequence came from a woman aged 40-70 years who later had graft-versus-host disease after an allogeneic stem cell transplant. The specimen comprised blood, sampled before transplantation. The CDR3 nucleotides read TGTGCCAGCAGCTTGGGACAGGGCAATCAGCCCCAGCATTTT. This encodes CASSLGQGNQPQHF.